A selection of T cell receptor beta chains follows, all from one sample in a study of T cells of healthy individuals. TCRdb recomputed calls from the 5' RACE reads with MiXCR, one row per CDR3 protein. The sample records about 41,000 distinct CDR3 sequences, about 5% being singletons. The receptors stem from a human donor in good health. Each CDR3 is given with its conserved first and last residue. Fields, in order: J gene, V gene, clone size, D gene, CDR3 DNA, CDR3 protein. The D gene is left open where the match is weak. Expanded clones are given a class, and other clones once, few, many or no size at all.

J: TRBJ2-3; V: TRBV11-3; size: many; D: .; DNA: TGTGCCAGCAGCCTAAGGGGGACGGAAGATACGCAGTATTTT; CDR3: CASSLRGTEDTQYF
J: TRBJ2-7; V: TRBV10-2; size: many; D: TRBD2; DNA: TGCGCCAGCAGTGAGTCGATCGATCTTAGCGGGTCCCCTTCCTACGAGCAGTACTTC; CDR3: CASSESIDLSGSPSYEQYF
J: TRBJ2-3; V: TRBV4-1; size: .; D: .; DNA: TGCGCCAGCAGCCAACTGGGGTTGGGCACAGATACGCAGTATTTT; CDR3: CASSQLGLGTDTQYF
J: TRBJ2-3; V: TRBV6-6; size: many; D: .; DNA: TGTGCCAGCAGTTACTCGGACACAGATACGCAGTATTTT; CDR3: CASSYSDTDTQYF
J: TRBJ2-6; V: TRBV29-1; size: few; D: TRBD1; DNA: TGCAGCGTTTACTCGGGACAGCTTTCTGGGGCCAACGTCCTGACTTTC; CDR3: CSVYSGQLSGANVLTF
J: TRBJ1-6; V: TRBV6-2/TRBV6-3; size: few; D: .; DNA: TGTGCCAGCAGTTACAGGGACTCCTATAATTCACCCCTCCACTTT; CDR3: CASSYRDSYNSPLHF
J: TRBJ2-7; V: TRBV29-1; size: many; D: .; DNA: TGCAGCGTTGAGGCCCCCGGGGCCCTTGGTGAGCAGTACTTC; CDR3: CSVEAPGALGEQYF
J: TRBJ2-1; V: TRBV18; size: many; D: TRBD2; DNA: TGTGCCAGCTCAACCGGTATCGGACTAGCTAATTTTGAGCAGTTCTTC; CDR3: CASSTGIGLANFEQFF
J: TRBJ1-4; V: TRBV6-6; size: many; D: .; DNA: TGTGCCAGCAGTTACGGACCGACAGAGCCTAATGAAAAACTGTTTTTT; CDR3: CASSYGPTEPNEKLFF
J: TRBJ2-3; V: TRBV29-1; size: many; D: .; DNA: TGCAGCGTTGAGCTCGAAGCAGAGGGCACAGATACGCAGTATTTT; CDR3: CSVELEAEGTDTQYF
J: TRBJ1-1; V: TRBV12-3/TRBV12-4; size: many; D: .; DNA: TGTGCCAGCAGTATATCAGGGTTTTCTACTGAAGCTTTCTTT; CDR3: CASSISGFSTEAFF
J: TRBJ2-3; V: TRBV28; size: few; D: .; DNA: TGTGCCAGTGGGGAGACAGTCACAGATACGCAGTATTTT; CDR3: CASGETVTDTQYF
J: TRBJ2-3; V: TRBV7-9; size: .; D: .; DNA: TGTGCCAGCAGCTTGGATAGAAGCGACACAGATACGCAGTATTTT; CDR3: CASSLDRSDTDTQYF
J: TRBJ1-2; V: TRBV7-9; size: .; D: .; DNA: TGTGCCAGCAGCTTAATGCTCTCGGGCTACACCTTC; CDR3: CASSLMLSGYTF
J: TRBJ2-3; V: TRBV14; size: few; D: .; DNA: TGTGCCAGCAGCCCGGGACTTTACCTGGATCCGCATTTT; CDR3: CASSPGLYLDPHF
J: TRBJ2-3; V: TRBV6-6; size: many; D: .; DNA: TGTGCCAGCAGTTACGGGACGGCAGATACGCAGTATTTT; CDR3: CASSYGTADTQYF
J: TRBJ1-5; V: TRBV6-2/TRBV6-3; size: few; D: .; DNA: TGTGCCAGCAGCCCCCAGCAGGGGCGAGAGCCCCAGCATTTT; CDR3: CASSPQQGREPQHF
J: TRBJ2-5; V: TRBV4-1; size: many; D: .; DNA: TGCGCCAGCAGCCAAGAGGTTCTACTAGAAGAGACCCAGTACTTC; CDR3: CASSQEVLLEETQYF
J: TRBJ2-3; V: TRBV3-2; size: few; D: .; DNA: TGTGCCAGCAGCCAAAGCACAGATACGCAGTATTTT; CDR3: CASSQSTDTQYF
J: TRBJ2-6; V: TRBV1; size: few; D: .; DNA: TGCACCAGCAGCCAGCTACATCAGACCCGCTCTGGGGCCAACGTCCTGACTTTC; CDR3: CTSSQLHQTRSGANVLTF
J: TRBJ2-1; V: TRBV5-1; size: .; D: .; DNA: TGCGCCAGCAGCTTGGAGACACCCGGGGGAGAGCAGTTCTTC; CDR3: CASSLETPGGEQFF
J: TRBJ2-3; V: TRBV3-1; size: .; D: .; DNA: TGTGCCAGCAGCCCAGTGAGGAGGGAGGATAGCACAGATACGCAGTATTTT; CDR3: CASSPVRREDSTDTQYF
J: TRBJ1-2; V: TRBV15; size: many; D: .; DNA: TGTGCCACCAGCAGACAAGCGACGGGAGACTATGGCTACACCTTC; CDR3: CATSRQATGDYGYTF
J: TRBJ1-4; V: TRBV6-1; size: few; D: .; DNA: TGTGCCAGCAGTGTTTTGGGGGTAGGAGCAACTAATGAAAAACTGTTTTTT; CDR3: CASSVLGVGATNEKLFF
J: TRBJ2-4; V: TRBV5-1; size: many; D: TRBD1; DNA: TGCGCCAGCAGGGACGTAACAGGGGGCGAGTCCAAAAACATTCAGTACTTC; CDR3: CASRDVTGGESKNIQYF
J: TRBJ2-1; V: TRBV7-6; size: .; D: .; DNA: TGTGCCAGCAGTTCCTACGACGATGAGCAGTTCTTC; CDR3: CASSSYDDEQFF
J: TRBJ1-4; V: TRBV4-1; size: many; D: .; DNA: TGCGCCAGCAGCCAAGACGTCGGAGCCAATGAAAAACTGTTTTTT; CDR3: CASSQDVGANEKLFF